Below, one T cell receptor beta chain is given with its context. The CDR3 totals 13 residues. V dropped 6 bases and J dropped 9; count of bases not matched to a gene: 8. Germline assignment: CDR1 SNHLY and CDR2 FYNNEI. The data originate from a study of blood T cell repertoires in COVID-19. Study-wide background: The United States, Italy and Spain provided the acute and convalescent COVID-19 samples. Sample material is recorded as cDNA or gDNA derived from T cells, B-cell-depleted T cells, or PBMCs.

Seattle researchers signed up patients amid active infection and tracked them longitudinally. In the authors' methods: From reference gene primer amplification, estimates of nucleated cell counts were derived. Clones were read by immunoSEQ multiplex PCR, and TCRdb kept only the in-frame ones, dropping some. From that table come the V and J calls and clone size; the DNA was used to work out D and trimming. The sample comprises almost 200,000 clones, around 79% of which are singletons, and around 6% rests with the top ten. This chain links TRBV2 with TRBJ2-1; 7 positions agree with TRBD2. The source material was peripheral blood. The TCR comes from a woman between 40 and 50 years old with COVID-19, enrolled during active disease. The CDR3 reads CASRPRELGEQFF. CDR3 bases: TGTGCCAGCAGACCGCGGGAGTTAGGTGAGCAGTTCTTC.